This TCR beta chain was recorded in a study of blood T cells in healthy people across ages. This clonotype was detected only a few times. The use of a sample-barcoded 5' primer and a J-beta primer mix characterized a second PCR of about 6 to 12 cycles. TCRdb processed the 5' RACE reads anew with MiXCR; each CDR3 protein has one entry. The sample lists some 1,800,000 distinct CDR3 sequences, 35% to 50% occurring once. Trimming stripped 5 bases from V and 2 bases from J, with 16 bases between. In germline, CDR1 is DFQATT, CDR2 SNEGSKA (reference sequence). There are 14 residues in the CDR3. Sequencing was performed on blood. The genes are TRBV20-1 and TRBJ2-7; possibly TRBD2 for D (5 bases). This clonotype originated in a human donor in good health. The CDR3 DNA sequence: TGCAGTGCTCTAGATGGGAGTGGGACCTACGAGCAGTACTTC. Translated: CSALDGSGTYEQYF.